What follows describes a single T cell receptor (beta chain). TCRdb used MiXCR to reprocess the 5' RACE reads, holding one entry per CDR3 protein. The profile shows 60,000 to 65,000 distinct CDR3 sequences, less than 9.5% of them singletons. Per the germline V gene, CDR1 is LGHDT and CDR2 is YNNKEL (reference sequence). Trimming took off 0 bases at V and 8 bases at J, with 15 bases between the two ends. This CDR3 has 15 residues. The sample comes from a study of early T cells in non-severe SARS-CoV-2 infection. The receptor was derived from an adult who was a healthcare worker with PCR-confirmed SARS-CoV-2 infection or an uninfected control (not recorded which). Sequencing was performed on whole blood, taken at baseline. V gene TRBV3-1 combines with J gene TRBJ2-3; tentatively, D is TRBD2 (5 bases). DNA of the CDR3: TGTGCCAGCAGCCAAGATACCCGGGATTTTGCTACGCAGTATTTT. Translation: CASSQDTRDFATQYF.